This passage covers 8 T cell receptor beta chains from one sample sequenced in a study of T cell repertoires in cytomegalovirus infection. One entry per CDR3 protein, called by TCRdb with MiXCR from the reads. Here the sample spans 150,000 or so distinct CDR3 sequences, more than 15% being singletons. The sequencing input was CD8+ T cells from PBMCs. Source of these receptors: a human donor in good health (CMV status not recorded). Some clones in this sample may be carry-over from other donors' samples.

A remark on this clonotype: Given a much more abundant clone one base away, this may be a read error. The final CDR3 position lacks the conserved phenylalanine or tryptophan, pointing to a likely read error. The chain is built from TRBV7-6 and TRBJ2-1; D is possibly TRBD2 (5 bases). The germline V gene has CDR1 SGHVS and CDR2 FNYEAQ. V was clipped by 5 bases and J by 5 bases, with 13 bases between them. The CDR3 runs 14 residues. DNA for the CDR3: TGTGCCAGCAGCCCCCGGACTGGAAACAATGAGCAGTTCCTC. Translated, it gives CASSPRTGNNEQFL.

This clonotype was seen a few times. The chain recombines TRBV7-6 with TRBJ2-1; weak D call: TRBD1 (6 bases). Germline V CDR1 and CDR2: SGHVS, FNYEAQ. This CDR3 spans 14 amino acids. Trimming left V 5 bases short and J 8 bases short, with 16 bases between. The CDR3 reads CASSLGPGTYEQFF. CDR3 in DNA: TGTGCCAGCAGCCTAGGGCCGGGGACATATGAGCAGTTCTTC.

A few counts support this clonotype. The rearrangement links TRBV28 to TRBJ2-7; TRBD2 aligns across 8 bases. The CDR3 runs 14 residues. After removal of 5 bases from V and 6 bases from J, the junction contained 9 bases not matched to a gene. The germline CDR1 and CDR2 sequences are MDHEN and SYDVKM. The DNA for the CDR3 is TGTGCCAGCAGTCCTATAGCGGGAATGAGCGAGCAGTACTTC. It translates to CASSPIAGMSEQYF.

This clonotype was observed a few times. V and J are TRBV7-2 and TRBJ1-1; possible D gene TRBD1, 5 bases. Germline CDR1 reads SGHTA; CDR2 reads FQGNSA. CDR3 length equals 14 residues. The V and J ends lost 5 bases and 2 bases respectively, with 12 bases between them. The CDR3 DNA is TGTGCCAGCAGCACGGGACGGATTAACACTGAAGCTTTCTTT. Protein product: CASSTGRINTEAFF.

Points on this clonotype: Relative to the germline gene, one junction end is altered; a read error may explain this. This chain links TRBV7-9 with TRBJ2-3; 8 bases align to TRBD1. Germline loops: CDR1 SEHNR, CDR2 FQNEAQ (reference sequence). The CDR3 consists of 11 residues. The CDR3 reads CACRGQRTQYF. The CDR3 DNA follows: TGTGCCTGCAGGGGGCAGCGGACGCAGTATTTT.

This clonotype was counted many times. V gene TRBV4-3 combines with J gene TRBJ2-1; D gene uncertain. Germline V CDR1 and CDR2: LGHNA, YSLEER. The CDR3 sequence is 12 residues long. V lost 3 bases, J lost 3 bases, and 3 bases lay in between. The CDR3 is CASSHYYNEQFF. In nucleotides, the CDR3 is TGCGCCAGCAGCCACTACTACAATGAGCAGTTCTTC.

V is TRBV15 and J is TRBJ2-5, with D perhaps matching TRBD1 or TRBD2 (5 bases each). The germline gives CDR1 LNHNV, CDR2 YYDKDF (reference sequence). The CDR3 runs to 16 residues. The ends were cut back, 1 base at V and 4 bases at J, with 16 bases in the middle. The CDR3 DNA reads as TGTGCCACCAGCAGAGGGGCGGAAAGGGGACGAGAGACCCAGTACTTC. Its translation: CATSRGAERGRETQYF.

This clonotype was found a few times. The chain has TRBV7-8 and TRBJ2-1, with D perhaps matching TRBD1 or TRBD2 (5 bases each). The germline V gene encodes CDR1 SGHVS and CDR2 FQNEAQ. The CDR3 is made up of 16 amino acids. V lost 5 bases and J lost 8, with 22 bases in between. The CDR3 DNA reads TGTGCCAGCAGCCGAAGGGGCGGGTTGGCGGGCGATGAGCAGTTCTTC. Encoded protein: CASSRRGGLAGDEQFF.